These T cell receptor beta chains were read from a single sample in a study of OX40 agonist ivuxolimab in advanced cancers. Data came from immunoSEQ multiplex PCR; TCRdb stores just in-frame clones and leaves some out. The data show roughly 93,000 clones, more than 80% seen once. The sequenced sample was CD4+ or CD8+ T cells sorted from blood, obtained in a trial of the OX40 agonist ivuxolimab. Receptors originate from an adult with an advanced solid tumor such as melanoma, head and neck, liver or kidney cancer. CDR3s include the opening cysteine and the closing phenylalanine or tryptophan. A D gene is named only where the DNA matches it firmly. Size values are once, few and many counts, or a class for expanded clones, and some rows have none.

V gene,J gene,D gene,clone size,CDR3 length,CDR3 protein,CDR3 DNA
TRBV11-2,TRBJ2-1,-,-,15,CASSSTVLAVNEQFF,TGTGCCAGCAGCTCGACAGTTTTGGCGGTTAATGAGCAGTTCTTC
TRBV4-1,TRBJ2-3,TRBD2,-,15,CASSQMGLAVDTQYF,TGCGCCAGCAGCCAAATGGGACTAGCGGTGGATACGCAGTATTTT
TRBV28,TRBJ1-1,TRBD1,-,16,CASSWGDRGRHTEAFF,TGTGCCAGCAGTTGGGGGGACAGGGGGCGTCACACTGAAGCTTTCTTT
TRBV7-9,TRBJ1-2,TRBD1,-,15,CASSLRGGQSDGYTF,TGTGCCAGCAGCTTAAGGGGGGGACAGAGTGATGGCTACACCTTC
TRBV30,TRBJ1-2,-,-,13,CAWSLPPNYGYTF,TGTGCCTGGAGTCTTCCTCCTAACTATGGCTACACCTTC
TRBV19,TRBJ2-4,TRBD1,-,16,CASSTIGTGGGNIQYF,TGTGCCAGTAGTACTATCGGGACAGGGGGAGGAAACATTCAGTACTTC
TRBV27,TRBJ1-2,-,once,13,CASSLEGNYGYTF,TGTGCCAGCAGTTTAGAGGGTAACTATGGCTACACCTTC
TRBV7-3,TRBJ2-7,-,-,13,CASSPGSGNEQYF,TGTGCCAGCAGCCCAGGGTCGGGAAACGAGCAGTACTTC
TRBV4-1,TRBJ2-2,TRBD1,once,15,CASSHDRGRTGELFF,TGCGCCAGCAGCCATGACAGGGGGAGGACCGGGGAGCTGTTTTTT
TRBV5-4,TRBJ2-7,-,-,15,CASSREGPILNEQYF,TGTGCCAGCAGCCGAGAGGGGCCGATCCTTAACGAGCAGTATTTC
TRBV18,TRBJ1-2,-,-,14,CASSPRGAGDGYTF,TGTGCCAGCTCACCACGGGGGGCAGGAGATGGCTACACCTTC
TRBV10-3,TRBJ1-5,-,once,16,CAISEARGRGNQPQHF,TGTGCCATCAGTGAGGCCAGGGGAAGGGGCAATCAGCCCCAGCATTTT
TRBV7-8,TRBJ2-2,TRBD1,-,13,CASSHRGTGELFF,TGTGCCAGCAGCCACAGGGGAACCGGGGAGCTGTTTTTT
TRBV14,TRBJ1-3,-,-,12,CASSPFGNTIYF,TGTGCCAGCAGCCCTTTCGGAAACACCATATATTTT
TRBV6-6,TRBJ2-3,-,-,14,CASSHRGSTDTQYF,TGTGCCAGCAGCCATAGGGGGAGCACAGATACGCAGTATTTT
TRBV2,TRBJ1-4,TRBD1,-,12,CATGQGNEKLFF,TGTGCCACCGGACAGGGTAATGAAAAACTGTTTTTT
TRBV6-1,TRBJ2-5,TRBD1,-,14,CASRKGQGKETQYF,TGTGCCAGCAGAAAAGGACAGGGGAAAGAGACCCAGTACTTC
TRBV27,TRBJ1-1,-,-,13,CASGFDLNTEAFF,TGTGCCAGCGGATTCGATTTGAACACTGAAGCTTTCTTT
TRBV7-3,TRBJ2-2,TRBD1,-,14,CASSSQGINGELFF,TGTGCCAGCAGCTCACAGGGGATTAACGGGGAGCTGTTTTTT
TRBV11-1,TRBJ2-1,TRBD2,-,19,CASSLDGLAGPSMFNEQFF,TGTGCCAGCAGCTTAGACGGGCTAGCGGGCCCGAGTATGTTCAATGAGCAGTTCTTC
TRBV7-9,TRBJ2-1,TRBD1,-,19,CASSLTGTGGVSSYNEQFF,TGTGCCAGCAGCCTAACCGGGACAGGGGGTGTGAGCTCCTACAATGAGCAGTTCTTC
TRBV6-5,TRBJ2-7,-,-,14,CASSPQGGSYEQYF,TGTGCCAGCAGTCCCCAGGGGGGCTCCTACGAGCAGTACTTC
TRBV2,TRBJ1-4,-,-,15,CASSEAGARGEKLFF,TGTGCCAGCAGTGAAGCCGGGGCGCGGGGTGAAAAACTGTTTTTT
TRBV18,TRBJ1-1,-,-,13,CASSPKEGTEAFF,TGTGCCAGCTCACCAAAAGAAGGCACTGAAGCTTTCTTT
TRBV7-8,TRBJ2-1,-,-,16,CASSPQGGSSYNEQFF,TGTGCCAGCAGCCCTCAGGGGGGGAGTTCCTACAATGAGCAGTTCTTC
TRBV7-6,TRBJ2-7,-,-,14,CASSRQNFPSEQYF,TGTGCCAGCAGCCGACAGAACTTCCCCTCAGAGCAGTACTTC
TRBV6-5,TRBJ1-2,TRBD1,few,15,CASSRDRGKGDGYTF,TGTGCCAGCAGTAGGGACAGGGGGAAAGGAGATGGCTACACCTTC
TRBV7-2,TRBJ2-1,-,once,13,CASNSNGNNEQFF,TGTGCCAGCAATAGCAACGGAAACAATGAGCAGTTCTTC
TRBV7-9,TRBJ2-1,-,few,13,CASRPDLYNEQFF,TGTGCCAGCAGGCCAGACTTGTACAATGAGCAGTTCTTC
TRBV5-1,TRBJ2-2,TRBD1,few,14,CASRTGVNTGELFF,TGCGCCAGTCGGACAGGGGTCAACACCGGGGAGCTGTTTTTT
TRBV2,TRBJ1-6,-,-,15,CASRGGDSYNSPLHF,TGTGCCAGCAGGGGGGGGGACTCCTATAATTCACCCCTCCACTTT
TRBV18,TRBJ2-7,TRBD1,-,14,CASSGGTGRYEQYF,TGTGCCAGCTCCGGCGGGACAGGGAGATACGAGCAGTACTTC
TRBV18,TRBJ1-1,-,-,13,CASSPVRNTEAFF,TGTGCCAGCTCACCAGTAAGGAACACTGAAGCTTTCTTT
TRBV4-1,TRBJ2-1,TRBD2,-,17,CASSQGVAGDSYNEQFF,TGCGCCAGCAGCCAAGGGGTAGCGGGAGACTCCTACAATGAGCAGTTCTTC
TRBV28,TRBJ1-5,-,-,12,CASRSANQPQHF,TGTGCCAGCAGATCTGCGAATCAGCCCCAGCATTTT
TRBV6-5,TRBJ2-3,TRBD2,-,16,CASSYSSLAGTDTQYF,TGTGCCAGCAGTTACTCGAGCCTAGCGGGCACAGATACGCAGTATTTT
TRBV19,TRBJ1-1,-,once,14,CASSPGRANTEAFF,TGTGCCAGTAGCCCGGGACGGGCGAACACTGAAGCTTTCTTT
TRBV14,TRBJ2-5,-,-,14,CASSQRLSRETQYF,TGTGCCAGCAGCCAAAGGCTGAGCAGGGAGACCCAGTACTTC
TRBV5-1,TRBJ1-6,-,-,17,CASSLAPGQAYNSPLHF,TGCGCCAGCAGCTTGGCGCCGGGACAAGCCTATAATTCACCCCTCCACTTT
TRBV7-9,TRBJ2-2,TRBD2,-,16,CASSRAAGENTGELFF,TGTGCCAGCAGCCGAGCGGCGGGGGAGAACACCGGGGAGCTGTTTTTT
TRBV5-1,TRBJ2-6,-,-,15,CASSIGQTGANVLTF,TGCGCCAGCAGCATAGGACAAACTGGGGCCAACGTCCTGACTTTC
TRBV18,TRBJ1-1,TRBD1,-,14,CASSTGQGRTEAFF,TGTGCCAGCTCAACCGGACAGGGTCGGACTGAAGCTTTCTTT
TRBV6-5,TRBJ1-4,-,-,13,CASSSHDREKLFF,TGTGCCAGCAGTTCCCACGACAGGGAAAAACTGTTTTTT
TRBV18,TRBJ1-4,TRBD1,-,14,CASSNTGGGEKLFF,TGTGCCAGCTCAAATACAGGGGGCGGTGAAAAACTGTTTTTT
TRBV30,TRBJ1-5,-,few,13,CAWSKGKGQPQHF,TGTGCCTGGAGTAAGGGGAAGGGTCAGCCCCAGCATTTT
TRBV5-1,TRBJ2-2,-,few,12,CASREPTGELFF,TGCGCCAGCAGGGAACCCACCGGGGAGCTGTTTTTT
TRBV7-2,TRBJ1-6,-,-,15,CASSLALVGQSPLHF,TGTGCCAGCAGCTTAGCGCTGGTAGGGCAGTCACCCCTCCACTTT
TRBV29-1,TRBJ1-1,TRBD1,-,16,CSVEGGRGRPSTEAFF,TGCAGCGTTGAGGGGGGAAGGGGGCGGCCGAGCACTGAAGCTTTCTTT